The source of this TCR beta chain is a study of early T cells in non-severe SARS-CoV-2 infection. As for the study in general: Sequencing was performed on bulk RNA from unsorted whole blood, leaving chains unpaired. Study-level points and caveats: VDJdb matching, biased toward anti-spike CD8 responses, missed private and CD4 specificities.

The CDR3 covers 11 residues. Germline V gene sequence: CDR1 DFQATT, CDR2 SNEGSKA (reference sequence). V was pared by 1 base and J by 5 bases, with 5 bases between. Individual cDNA molecules each received unique molecular identifiers attached to them. TCRdb used MiXCR to reprocess the 5' RACE reads, holding one entry per CDR3 protein. Seen here are tens of thousands of distinct CDR3 sequences, 5% to 6.5% observed once, and the top ten hold about a fifth. A note on this clonotype: The antigen remains undetermined.

The chain couples TRBV20-1 to TRBJ2-5; D not certain. Sequencing used whole blood. The TCR comes from an adult who was a healthcare worker with PCR-confirmed SARS-CoV-2 infection or an uninfected control (not recorded which). CDR3 region: CSARVGETQYF. The CDR3, as DNA: TGCAGTGCTAGAGTGGGGGAGACCCAGTACTTC.